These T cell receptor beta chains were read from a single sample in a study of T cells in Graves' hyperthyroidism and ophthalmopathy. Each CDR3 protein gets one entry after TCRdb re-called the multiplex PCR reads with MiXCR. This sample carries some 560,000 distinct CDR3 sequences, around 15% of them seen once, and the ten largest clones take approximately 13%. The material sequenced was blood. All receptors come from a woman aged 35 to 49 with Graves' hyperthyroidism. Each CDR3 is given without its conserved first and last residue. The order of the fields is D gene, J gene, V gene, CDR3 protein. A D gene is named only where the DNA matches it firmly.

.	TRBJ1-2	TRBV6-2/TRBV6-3	ASSLTGGSSGWEAGYT
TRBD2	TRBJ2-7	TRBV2	ASRGLAASYEQY
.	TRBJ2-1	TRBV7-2	ASSLGGDLGEQF
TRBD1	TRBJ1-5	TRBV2	ASSGTGTDQPQH
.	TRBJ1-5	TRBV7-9	ASSLSGRKEQPQH
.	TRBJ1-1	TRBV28	ASSLAGTHMNTEAF
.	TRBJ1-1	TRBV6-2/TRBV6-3	ASSSRRQARSEAF
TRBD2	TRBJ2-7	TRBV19	ASSTRGTSLYYEQY
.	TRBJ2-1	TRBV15	ATSRESGQYNEQF
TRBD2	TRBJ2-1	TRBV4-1	ASSQDFSGRAGAGEQF
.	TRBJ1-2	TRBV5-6	ASSLGGSGPFGYT
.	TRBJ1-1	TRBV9	ASSGGDTEAF
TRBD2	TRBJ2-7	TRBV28	ASIVGGRPDEQY
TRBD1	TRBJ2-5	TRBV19	ASRQGVETQY
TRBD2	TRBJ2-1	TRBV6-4	ASRVRRGTSGYNEQF
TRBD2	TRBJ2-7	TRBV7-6	ASSSGAETSGVYEQY
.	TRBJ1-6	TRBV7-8	ASSPGRNSPLH
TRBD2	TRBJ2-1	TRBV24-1	ATSDTSGRDTFDNEQF
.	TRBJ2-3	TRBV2	ASTGPRGTDTQY
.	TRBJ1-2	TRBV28	ASSWNNLTAVGYT
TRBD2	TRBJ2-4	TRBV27	ASSSNSGRGAKNIQY
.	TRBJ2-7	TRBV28	ASSPGPIWGQY
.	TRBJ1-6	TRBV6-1	ASSETGAGSPLH
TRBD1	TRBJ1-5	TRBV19	ASNDRAGQPQH
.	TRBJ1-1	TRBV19	ASSLGLGLMNTEAF
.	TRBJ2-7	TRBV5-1	ASSPGDVGPYEQY
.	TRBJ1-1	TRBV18	ASSPRGVTEAF
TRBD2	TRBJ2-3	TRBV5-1	ASKSGRASDTQY
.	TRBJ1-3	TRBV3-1	ASSQDRTGLSGNTIY
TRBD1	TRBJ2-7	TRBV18	ASSPRTGGEQY
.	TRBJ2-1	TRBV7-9	ASCSIEQF
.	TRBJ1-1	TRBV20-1	SARTGKMNTEAF
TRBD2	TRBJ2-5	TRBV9	ASSVATGTSGSETQY
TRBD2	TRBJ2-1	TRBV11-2	ASSQPGTSGYNEQF
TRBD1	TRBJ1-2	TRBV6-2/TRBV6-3	ASSYSIAGQGGEYGYT
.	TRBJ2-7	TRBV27	ASSLKQY
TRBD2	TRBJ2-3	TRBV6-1	ASSPRFTGGTDTQY
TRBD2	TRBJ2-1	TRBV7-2	ASSSRGASGISYNEQF
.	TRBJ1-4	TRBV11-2	ASSTSGTPNEKLF
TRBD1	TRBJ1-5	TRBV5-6	ASSFGLSTGRDGYSNQPQH
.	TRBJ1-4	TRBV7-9	ASSPPDGNEKLF
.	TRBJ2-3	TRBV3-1	ASSLSGVTQY
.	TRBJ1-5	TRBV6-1	ASSVGPPGYSNQPQH
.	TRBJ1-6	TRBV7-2	ASSPWTPSSYNSPLH
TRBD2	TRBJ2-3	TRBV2	ASSKREASTDTQY
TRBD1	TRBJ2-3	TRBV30	AWSVPGQITDTQY
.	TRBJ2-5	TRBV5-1	ASSLALGAETQY
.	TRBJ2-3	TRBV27	ASRPGPHTDTQY
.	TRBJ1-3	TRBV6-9	ASSLDETGNTIY
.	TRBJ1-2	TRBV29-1	SVEGFGRDTHGYT
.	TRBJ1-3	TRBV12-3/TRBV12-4	ASSPDSSSGNTIY
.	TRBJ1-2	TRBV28	ASSLQGVGGRNGYT
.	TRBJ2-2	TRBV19	ASSRVENAITGELF
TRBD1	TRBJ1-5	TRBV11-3	ASSFPNGDRKGSQPQH
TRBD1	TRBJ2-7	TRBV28	ASSLRQGFDEQY